The T cell receptor beta chain under discussion was sequenced for a study of T cell changes during pregnancy in multiple sclerosis. TCRdb keeps only in-frame clones here, not all; method: immunoSEQ multiplex PCR. The repertoire consists of roughly 13,000 clones, with more than 85% occurring once and the leading ten covering over 2.5%. Trimming pared 3 bases from V and 5 bases from J, leaving 10 bases between. Germline CDR1 reads SEHNR; CDR2 reads FQNEAQ (reference sequence). CDR3 length: 13 amino acids. The sequence came from a female donor in good health, enrolled as a control in a pregnancy study. The specimen was peripheral blood, collected in the second trimester of pregnancy. The chain uses TRBV7-9 and TRBJ2-5; tentative D call: TRBD2 (5 bases). CDR3 coding DNA: TGTGCCAGCAGCTTCGTCACTAGGGAGACCCAGTACTTC. Amino acid sequence: CASSFVTRETQYF. Full variable domain (outside the CDR3, taken from reference TRBV7-9 and TRBJ2-5): DTGVSQNPRHKITKRGQNVTFRCDPISEHNRLYWYRQTLGQGPEFLTYFQNEAQLEKSRLLSDRFSAERPKGSFSTLEIQRTEQGDSAMYLCASSFVTRETQYFGPGTRLLVL.